These T cell receptor beta chains were read from a single sample in a study of blood T cell repertoires in COVID-19. TCRdb's table, derived via immunoSEQ multiplex PCR, lists solely in-frame clones and lacks some. Here the sample spans hundreds of thousands of clones, roughly 88% being singletons. Sequenced material: peripheral blood. These receptors came from a woman aged 40 to 50 who had recovered from COVID-19. CDR3s include the opening cysteine and the closing phenylalanine or tryptophan. A D gene is named only where the DNA matches it firmly. Size tells how often a clone was seen (once, few, many) or the class of an expanded clone, and some rows leave it out.

TRBV30	.	12	.	TRBJ2-1	TGTGCCTGGGCTGGGCCCTACAATGAGCAGTTCTTC	CAWAGPYNEQFF
TRBV4-3	TRBD1	15	.	TRBJ1-2	TGCGCCAGCAGCCGCGGACAGGGGAGCGTCTATGGCTACACCTTC	CASSRGQGSVYGYTF
TRBV6-6	TRBD2	16	once	TRBJ2-5	TGTGCCAGCAGTTACCCCACTAGCGGGAGGGCCGAGACCCAGTACTTC	CASSYPTSGRAETQYF
TRBV19	TRBD1	14	.	TRBJ2-5	TGTGCCAGTAGCCTAAGGACAGGCCAAGAGACCCAGTACTTC	CASSLRTGQETQYF
TRBV24-1	TRBD1	15	.	TRBJ2-7	TGTGCCACCAGTGATGCCCGACAGGGCCCCTACGAGCAGTACTTC	CATSDARQGPYEQYF
TRBV6-1	TRBD2	18	.	TRBJ2-1	TGTGCCAGCAGTGAAGCGAAAATAGCGGGACGACCCTACAATGAGCAGTTCTTC	CASSEAKIAGRPYNEQFF
TRBV6-2/TRBV6-3	TRBD1	17	.	TRBJ2-6	TGTGCCAGCAGCCCCGGGACAGGGTTCGCTGGGGCCAACGTCCTGACTTTC	CASSPGTGFAGANVLTF
TRBV7-3	TRBD2	18	.	TRBJ2-1	TGTGCCAGCAGCTTAACGTCGGCTAGCGGGAGTTCCTACAATGAGCAGTTCTTC	CASSLTSASGSSYNEQFF
TRBV7-2	TRBD2	14	.	TRBJ2-2	TGTGCCAGCAGCGCGACTAGCGGGACCGGGGAGCTGTTTTTT	CASSATSGTGELFF
TRBV12-3/TRBV12-4	.	13	once	TRBJ2-2	TGTGCCAGCAGACAGGGAGTGACCGGGGAGCTGTTTTTT	CASRQGVTGELFF
TRBV4-2	.	16	.	TRBJ2-5	TGTGCCAGCAGCCAAGATCTTGCGACAGGCCAAGAGACCCAGTACTTC	CASSQDLATGQETQYF
TRBV5-4	.	14	.	TRBJ2-5	TGTGCCAGCAGCGGGGGCTGGGACCAAGAGACCCAGTACTTC	CASSGGWDQETQYF
TRBV7-2	TRBD1	16	.	TRBJ2-7	TGTGCCAGCAGCTTAGCCGGTGGACAGGGGACTCGGGAGCAGTACTTC	CASSLAGGQGTREQYF
TRBV25-1	.	15	once	TRBJ2-3	TGTGCCAGCAGTGAATATGGTCAGATCACAGATACGCAGTATTTT	CASSEYGQITDTQYF
TRBV2	TRBD2	15	.	TRBJ2-7	TGTGCCAGCAGTTCCGGGACTAGCGGTACCTACGAGCAGTACTTC	CASSSGTSGTYEQYF
TRBV6-5	.	13	.	TRBJ1-4	TGTGCCAGCAGTTTACTTCCTTTAGAAAAACTGTTTTTT	CASSLLPLEKLFF
TRBV5-6	TRBD2	16	.	TRBJ2-5	TGTGCCAGGACTAGCGGGGGGGCTAGATCGCAAGAGACCCAGTACTTC	CARTSGGARSQETQYF
TRBV3-1/TRBV3-2	TRBD1	15	.	TRBJ2-2	TGTGCCAGCAGCCACTCGGACAGGCTCACCGGGGAGCTGTTTTTT	CASSHSDRLTGELFF
TRBV11-2	.	15	once	TRBJ2-7	TGTGCCAGCAGCTTAGGCGGGGTATTCTCCTACGAGCAGTACTTC	CASSLGGVFSYEQYF
TRBV11-2	TRBD2	16	.	TRBJ2-3	TGTGCCAGCAGCCCTATGGGGACGGGGGGGCTGTATACGCAGTATTTT	CASSPMGTGGLYTQYF
TRBV7-2	.	14	.	TRBJ1-2	TGTGCCAGCAGCTTAGATTCCAATAACTATGGCTACACCTTC	CASSLDSNNYGYTF
TRBV3-1/TRBV3-2	.	13	once	TRBJ1-2	TGTGCGATCATGCAGGGTTCAGAGTATGGCTACACCTTC	CAIMQGSEYGYTF
TRBV19	.	12	.	TRBJ1-2	TGTGCCAGTAAAGCCCTGAACTATGGCTACACCTTC	CASKALNYGYTF
TRBV14	TRBD1	17	.	TRBJ2-2	TGTGCCAGCAGCCCGACCGGGACAGTTATTAACACCGGGGAGCTGTTTTTT	CASSPTGTVINTGELFF
TRBV6-5	.	13	once	TRBJ1-2	TGTGCCAGCAGTTTAGTACCGGGGGATGGCTACACCTTC	CASSLVPGDGYTF
TRBV7-2	TRBD1	15	.	TRBJ2-7	TGTGCCAGCAGCTCCCCGGGACAGGGGGCGCCCCGGCAGTACTTC	CASSSPGQGAPRQYF
TRBV5-5	.	14	.	TRBJ2-5	TGTGCCAGCAGCTTGAGACAGTTCCAAGAGACCCAGTACTTC	CASSLRQFQETQYF
TRBV19	.	15	.	TRBJ1-2	TGTGCCAGTAGTTCCTATCTCACCGCGCTCTATGGCTACACCTTC	CASSSYLTALYGYTF
TRBV18	TRBD2	16	.	TRBJ2-3	TGTGCCAGCTCACCACAGAGTAGCGGGGGCACAGATACGCAGTATTTT	CASSPQSSGGTDTQYF
TRBV6-5	.	14	.	TRBJ2-1	TGTGCCAGCAGTTACTCCCTAGGGGGATCTGAGCAGTTCTTC	CASSYSLGGSEQFF
TRBV6-5	TRBD1	15	.	TRBJ1-4	TGTGCCAGCAGCTCCGGGACAGTATCTAATGAAAAACTGTTTTTT	CASSSGTVSNEKLFF
TRBV4-1	.	16	.	TRBJ2-3	TGCGCCAGCAGCCAAGACCGGGGGGCCAAAACAGATACGCAGTATTTT	CASSQDRGAKTDTQYF
TRBV19	TRBD1	16	.	TRBJ1-3	TGTGCCAGTCAGGGGGGCCTCGGCCGCTCTGGAAACACCATATATTTT	CASQGGLGRSGNTIYF
TRBV7-2	TRBD1	16	.	TRBJ2-2	TGTGCCAGCAGCTTAGAAAAACAGGGGGCGGGCGGGGAGCTGTTTTTT	CASSLEKQGAGGELFF
TRBV11-2	TRBD2	14	once	TRBJ2-7	TGTGCCAGCAGCTCCCATAGCGGGCTCTACGAGCAGTACTTC	CASSSHSGLYEQYF
TRBV7-8	.	14	.	TRBJ1-3	TGTGCCAGCAGCAGTCATAGCTCTGGAAACACCATATATTTT	CASSSHSSGNTIYF
TRBV24-1	.	12	few	TRBJ2-1	TGTGCCTCCGGACGCGACAGCAATGAGCAGTTCTTC	CASGRDSNEQFF
TRBV20-1	.	14	.	TRBJ2-5	TGCAGTGCTAGTAAAGAGGACATACAAGAGACCCAGTACTTC	CSASKEDIQETQYF
TRBV28	.	16	.	TRBJ1-3	TGTGCCAGCAGTTTACTGGGGGCGTCTGGAGGAAACACCATATATTTT	CASSLLGASGGNTIYF
TRBV19	.	15	.	TRBJ1-1	TGTGCCAGTAGTACAGGGGTATTCGAAAACACTGAAGCTTTCTTT	CASSTGVFENTEAFF
TRBV18	.	17	.	TRBJ2-1	TGTGCCAGCTCACCACCGATGTGGGGGGTCTCCTACAATGAGCAGTTCTTC	CASSPPMWGVSYNEQFF
TRBV19	TRBD1	14	.	TRBJ1-1	TGTGCCAGTAGTATCGACAGGGGTGGACCTGAAGCTTTCTTT	CASSIDRGGPEAFF
TRBV16	.	16	.	TRBJ1-1	TGTGCCAGCAGCCCCCCCGGACGGGGGGAAGGGACTGAAGCTTTCTTT	CASSPPGRGEGTEAFF
TRBV28	TRBD2	18	once	TRBJ2-5	TGTGCCAGCAGTTTATCCCCTCAGCTAGCGGGGGTGCAAGAGACCCAGTACTTC	CASSLSPQLAGVQETQYF
TRBV10-1	.	21	.	TRBJ1-3	TGCGCCAGCAGCACCCAACAACAGGGAAAACACCCCGTGAGCTCTGGAAACACCATATATTTT	CASSTQQQGKHPVSSGNTIYF
TRBV29-1	TRBD1	13	.	TRBJ1-6	TGCAGCGCCCGACAGGGATATAATTCACCCCTCCACTTT	CSARQGYNSPLHF